This passage covers 3 T cell receptor beta chains from one sample sequenced in a study of blood T cell repertoires in COVID-19. Sequenced by immunoSEQ multiplex PCR; TCRdb stores in-frame clones only, minus some. The profile covers 200,000 to 250,000 clones, with 75% to 85% appearing a single time and around 2.5% taken by the ten largest. Material for sequencing was peripheral blood. Receptor source: a woman in her 70s with COVID-19, enrolled during active disease.

The V and J genes are TRBV6-2 or TRBV6-3 and TRBJ2-2; D possibly corresponds to TRBD1 (5 bases). Trimming removed 0 bases at V and 0 bases at J, with 11 bases between. This CDR3 contains 17 residues. The germline V gene encodes CDR1 MNHEY and CDR2 SVGEGT. The CDR3 here is CASSYSGAPANTGELFF. CDR3 DNA sequence: TGTGCCAGCAGTTACTCAGGGGCCCCCGCGAACACCGGGGAGCTGTTTTTT.

This rearrangement joins TRBV3-1 (or the pseudogene TRBV3-2) to TRBJ1-1, with D perhaps matching TRBD1 (6 bases). The CDR3 is 14 residues long. Germline-derived CDR1 and CDR2 are LGHDT and YNNKEL (reference sequence). The ends were cut back, 2 bases at V and 4 bases at J, with 11 bases in the middle. CDR3 residues: CASSQTGLSTEAFF. The CDR3 nucleotides are TGTGCCAGCAGCCAAACAGGGTTGTCCACTGAAGCTTTCTTT.

The V gene is TRBV5-4, the J gene TRBJ1-2; TRBD1 matches 8 bases. CDR1 and CDR2 (germline): SGHNT, YYREEE (reference sequence). J was trimmed by 6 bases and V by 3 bases; bases with no gene match: 7. CDR3 size: 14 residues. The CDR3 region has the DNA TGTGCCAGCAGCTCACGGACAGGGAGTAATGGCTACACCTTC. The encoded protein is CASSSRTGSNGYTF.